The 4 T cell receptor beta chains below all came from one sample that was sequenced in a study of blood T cell repertoires in COVID-19. Generated by immunoSEQ multiplex PCR, the TCRdb table keeps only in-frame clones and is missing some. The table includes 99,000 or so clones, around 90% detected once. Sequencing used peripheral blood. The receptors were sampled from a man in his forties or fifties with COVID-19, enrolled during active disease.

This chain joins TRBV30 and TRBJ1-3; maybe TRBD1 (5 bases). V gave up 0 bases and J gave up 10 bases, with 13 bases separating them. Germline assignment: CDR1 GTSNPN and CDR2 SVGIG (reference sequence). The CDR3 totals 13 residues. The CDR3, as DNA: TGTGCCTGGAGTGTCTCCACAGGTATAACCATATATTTT. Encoded protein: CAWSVSTGITIYF.

The chain combines TRBV4-1 with TRBJ2-1; weak D call: TRBD2 (5 bases). Looked up from germline, CDR1 is MGHRA and CDR2 is YSYEKL. CDR3 length: 16 amino acids. V shed 0 bases and J shed 0 bases, with 9 bases lying between them. CDR3 in DNA: TGCGCCAGCAGCCAAGATCGGGGTAGCTCCTACAATGAGCAGTTCTTC. It is translated as CASSQDRGSSYNEQFF.

The rearrangement uses TRBV4-2 and TRBJ1-6, with D possibly matching TRBD1 (6 bases). Germline V gene lookup returns CDR1 LGHNA and CDR2 YNFKEQ. Trimming shortened V by 0 bases and J by 4 bases, and 10 bases separated the two germline ends. This CDR3 region has 16 residues. CDR3 nucleotides: TGTGCCAGCAGCCAAGAAACAGGGCCATATAATTCACCCCTCCACTTT. Its translation is CASSQETGPYNSPLHF.

The chain uses TRBV5-4 and TRBJ1-2; a possible D gene is TRBD1 (5 bases). V was cut by 1 base and J by 8 bases, with 12 bases left in between. Germline V lookup: CDR1 SGHNT, CDR2 YYREEE (reference sequence). The CDR3 totals 13 residues. The CDR3 loop is CASSLQGGAGYTF. The CDR3 bases are TGTGCCAGCAGCTTGCAGGGCGGCGCAGGCTACACCTTC.